The next 5 T cell receptor beta chains were all read from a single sample in a study of beta chain features in type 1 diabetes. Expressed TCRB transcripts were sequenced because the entire RNA isolate underwent reverse transcription. Libraries were prepared by immunoSEQ multiplex PCR; TCRdb keeps only in-frame clonotypes and omits some of them. The table shows fewer than 400,000 clones, with 8% occurring only once. Sequenced: central memory CD4+ T cells from blood. Receptors were obtained from a woman between 18 and 29 years old in good health.

The gene calls are TRBV9 and TRBJ2-7; D perhaps matches TRBD1 (5 bases). CDR1 and CDR2 from the germline V gene are SGDLS and YYNGEE. V was cut by 0 bases and J by 7 bases, with 14 bases left in between. This CDR3 has 14 amino acids. The CDR3 bases are TGTGCCAGCAGCGTAGAGGCAGGGCCGCGAGAGCAGTACTTC. The encoded protein is CASSVEAGPREQYF.

This chain links TRBV9 with TRBJ2-5, with TRBD2 identical over 12 bases. The CDR3 is 15 amino acids. Germline CDR1 and CDR2: SGDLS and YYNGEE. V lost 4 bases and J lost 5; bases outside the gene matches: 6. This CDR3 is CASSFSSGRDETQYF. CDR3 nucleotide sequence: TGTGCCAGCAGCTTCTCTAGCGGGAGGGACGAGACCCAGTACTTC.

A few counts support this clone. The chain has TRBV5-1 and TRBJ2-1, with D perhaps matching TRBD2 (5 bases). V dropped 6 bases and J dropped 5 bases, with 12 bases sitting between them. The germline V gene has CDR1 SGHRS and CDR2 YFSETQ. The CDR3 covers 13 residues. The CDR3 protein is CASTLGANNEQFF. The CDR3 DNA is TGCGCCAGCACCCTGGGAGCAAACAATGAGCAGTTCTTC. Full variable domain (outside the CDR3, taken from reference TRBV5-1 and TRBJ2-1): KAGVTQTPRYLIKTRGQQVTLSCSPISGHRSVSWYQQTPGQGLQFLFEYFSETQRNKGNFPGRFSGRQFSNSRSEMNVSTLELGDSALYLCASTLGANNEQFFGPGTRLTVL.

V and J are TRBV28 and TRBJ1-2; D remains unclear. V lost 2 bases to trimming and J lost 4 bases, with 11 bases between them. The CDR3 spans 14 residues. The V gene's germline CDR1 is MDHEN and CDR2 SYDVKM. For the CDR3, the DNA is TGTGCCAGCAGTTTACTCCAGGAGACCTATGGCTACACCTTC. Translation: CASSLLQETYGYTF.

V and J are TRBV5-1 and TRBJ2-5, with D maybe TRBD2 (5 bases). CDR3 size: 15 residues. Germline values: CDR1 SGHRS, CDR2 YFSETQ. Between the trimmed V and J ends, which lost 2 bases and 2 bases, there was a span of 13 bases. The CDR3 reads CASSLTPGVQETQYF. CDR3 sequence (DNA): TGCGCCAGCAGCTTAACCCCCGGGGTACAAGAGACCCAGTACTTC.